Following are 24 T cell receptor beta chains from one sample sequenced in a study of blood T cell repertoires in COVID-19. Method: immunoSEQ multiplex PCR; TCRdb's copy keeps in-frame clones and lacks some. The data show under 200,000 clones, roughly nine tenths seen once. Sequencing was done on a sample of peripheral blood. Every receptor here comes from a man aged 50 to 59 with acute or convalescent COVID-19.

The table lists this clone with a count of one. The rearrangement links TRBV18 to TRBJ2-1; D remains ambiguous. The CDR3 covers 14 residues. V shed 0 bases and J shed 4 bases, with 7 bases lying between them. Germline V CDR1 and CDR2: KGHSH, LQKENI. The CDR3 spells CASSPPAVYNEQFF. The CDR3 nucleotides are TGTGCCAGCTCACCACCGGCAGTATACAATGAGCAGTTCTTC.

The V and J genes are TRBV5-4 and TRBJ2-7; 11 bases are shared with TRBD1. This CDR3 is 16 amino acids long. The V gene's germline CDR1 is SGHNT and CDR2 YYREEE (reference sequence). Germline trimming cut 3 bases from V and 6 bases from J; bases unmatched to any gene: 11. In nucleotides, the CDR3 is TGTGCCAGCAGCTCCTGGACAGGGGGCGTGGGAGGCGAGCAGTACTTC. Protein product: CASSSWTGGVGGEQYF.

This clone occurred a few times. V and J are TRBV6-2 or TRBV6-3 and TRBJ2-2; D is perhaps TRBD2 (7 bases). The CDR3 loop spans 15 amino acids. V was clipped by 5 bases and J by 4 bases, with 14 bases between them. Germline assignment: CDR1 MNHEY and CDR2 SVGEGT. The CDR3 sequence: CASSVFGGPTGELFF. The CDR3 DNA reads as TGTGCCAGCAGTGTGTTCGGGGGGCCCACCGGGGAGCTGTTTTTT.

This chain links TRBV25-1 with TRBJ2-2; D perhaps matches TRBD2 (5 bases). Germline V gene lookup returns CDR1 MGHDK and CDR2 SYGVNS. The CDR3 has 14 amino acids. V dropped 4 bases and J dropped 5 bases, with 11 bases sitting between them. The CDR3 DNA is TGTGCCAGCAGTGGCCGCCCGGGGACCGGGGAGCTGTTTTTT. Translated, it gives CASSGRPGTGELFF.

For the CDR3, the DNA is TGTGCCATCAGTGGGGACCCGGGACTTGGAAACACCATATATTTT. This codes for CAISGDPGLGNTIYF. The chain is built from TRBV10-3 and TRBJ1-3, with D possibly TRBD1 on 5 matching bases. The germline V and J ends were trimmed by 4 bases and 3 bases, with 13 bases remaining between them. CDR3 length: 15 residues. The germline gives CDR1 ENHRY, CDR2 SYGVKD.

V and J are TRBV9 and TRBJ1-4; tentatively, D is TRBD1 (6 bases). This CDR3 is 15 amino acids long. CDR1 and CDR2 from the germline V gene are SGDLS and YYNGEE. V gave up 2 bases and J gave up 7 bases, with 15 bases separating them. The CDR3 nucleotides read TGTGCCAGCAGCGTCGGACAGCTAAGTGCTGAAAAACTGTTTTTT. This encodes CASSVGQLSAEKLFF.

The genes are TRBV19 and TRBJ1-1, with D maybe TRBD1 (5 bases). The CDR3 is 14 amino acids. Germline V gene data show CDR1 as LNHDA and CDR2 as SQIVND (reference sequence). Trimming took off 6 bases at V and 3 bases at J, with 14 bases between the two ends. The CDR3 DNA is TGTGCCAGTAGCCATGCGCAGGGCCACACTGAAGCTTTCTTT. It codes for CASSHAQGHTEAFF.

The chain has TRBV6-1 and TRBJ1-3; D may be TRBD1 (6 bases). CDR1 is MNHNS, CDR2 SASEGT, per germline. V was shortened by 0 bases and J by 4 bases, with 19 bases between the two germline ends. The CDR3 covers 18 residues. This chain's CDR3 is CASSEATLAGVTGNTIYF. Here the CDR3 DNA reads TGTGCCAGCAGTGAAGCAACGCTGGCAGGGGTAACGGGAAACACCATATATTTT.

The rearrangement uses TRBV3-1 (or the pseudogene TRBV3-2) and TRBJ2-3, with TRBD2 identical over 11 bases. The CDR3 loop spans 15 amino acids. Germline loops: CDR1 LGHDT, CDR2 YNNKEL (reference sequence). V was pared by 2 bases and J by 5 bases, with 3 bases of the junction left unmatched. The CDR3 nucleotides read TGTGCCAGCAGCCAACGACTAGCGGGAAAAGATACGCAGTATTTT. It yields the protein CASSQRLAGKDTQYF.

The V gene is TRBV27, the J gene TRBJ2-7; D remains unclear. This CDR3 is built from 15 residues. Looked up from germline, CDR1 is MNHEY and CDR2 is SMNVEV (reference sequence). V lost 2 bases, J lost 3 bases, and 14 bases lay in between. CDR3 sequence (DNA): TGTGCCAGCAGTTTAAGCCCCACGCCCGGCTACGAGCAGTACGTC. It codes for CASSLSPTPGYEQYV.

This chain joins TRBV12-2 and TRBJ2-5; the D call TRBD2 from the table was never checked on the DNA. TRBV12-2 is noted as a pseudogene. CDR3 length: 17 amino acids. CDR3: CASRLPGTSGSPETQYF. Written as DNA, the CDR3 is TGTGCAAGTCGCTTACCGGGGACTAGCGGGAGCCCAGAGACCCAGTACTTC.

The chain combines TRBV30 with TRBJ2-2; 8 bases are a match to TRBD1. The CDR3 contains 14 residues. Losses at the gene ends were 3 bases for V and 6 bases for J; bases not matched to a gene: 6. The germline gives CDR1 GTSNPN, CDR2 SVGIG (reference sequence). This CDR3 reads CAWSRQGMAGELFF. The CDR3 DNA sequence: TGTGCCTGGAGCCGACAGGGGATGGCCGGGGAGCTGTTTTTT.

V and J are TRBV5-1 and TRBJ2-2, with D unresolved. Germline V lookup: CDR1 SGHRS, CDR2 YFSETQ. Trimming took off 6 bases at V and 7 bases at J, with 19 bases between the two ends. The CDR3 loop spans 15 amino acids. The CDR3 DNA reads TGCGCCAGCAATCCGGAGCCCCTAGTGGGCGGGGAGCTGTTTTTT. This encodes CASNPEPLVGGELFF.

V gene TRBV27 combines with J gene TRBJ2-3; TRBD2 matches at 9 bases. Germline CDR1 reads MNHEY; CDR2 reads SMNVEV (reference sequence). The CDR3 spans 20 residues. After removal of 0 bases from V and 4 bases from J, the junction contained 17 bases not matched to a gene. CDR3 sequence: CASSLSTGGSAGGRADTQYF. The CDR3, as DNA: TGTGCCAGCAGTTTATCGACTGGGGGGTCTGCGGGGGGGCGGGCAGATACGCAGTATTTT.

This chain links TRBV4-1 with TRBJ2-7; 11 bases agree with TRBD1. The CDR3 has 19 amino acids. The V segment lost 4 bases and the J segment 1 base; nucleotides outside the gene matches: 15. The germline V gene has CDR1 MGHRA and CDR2 YSYEKL. CDR3 region: CASSPVGTGGRSESYEQYF. In DNA form, the CDR3 reads TGCGCCAGCAGCCCAGTGGGGACAGGGGGACGGAGCGAGTCCTACGAGCAGTACTTC.

V usage is TRBV28 and J usage is TRBJ1-2, with TRBD1 identical over 7 bases. Germline loops: CDR1 MDHEN, CDR2 SYDVKM. CDR3 length: 13 residues. Trimming removed 10 bases from V and 0 bases from J; junction bases left unmatched: 5. CDR3 DNA sequence: TGTGCCATCGTGACAGGGCCTAACTATGGCTACACCTTC. It is translated as CAIVTGPNYGYTF.

J is TRBJ2-2 and V is TRBV19; weak D call: TRBD2 (5 bases). This CDR3 comprises 14 residues. The V gene lost 2 bases and the J gene lost 7 bases, with 11 bases spanning the gap. Germline V gives CDR1 LNHDA, CDR2 SQIVND (reference sequence). The CDR3 DNA reads as TGTGCCAGTAGTATATTTGCCGAGGGCGGGGAGCTGTTTTTT. Protein product: CASSIFAEGGELFF.

The gene calls are TRBV3-1 (or the pseudogene TRBV3-2) and TRBJ2-5; TRBD2 matches 14 bases. CDR3 length: 17 residues. V was pared by 0 bases and J by 2 bases, with 2 bases of the junction left unmatched. Looked up from germline, CDR1 is LGHDT and CDR2 is YNNKEL (reference sequence). In DNA, the CDR3 is TGTGCCAGCAGCCAAGAGGGACTAGCGGGGGAGCAAGAGACCCAGTACTTC. Its translation is CASSQEGLAGEQETQYF.

The chain combines TRBV6-2 or TRBV6-3 with TRBJ2-5, with D perhaps TRBD1 (5 bases). The V gene's germline CDR1 is MNHEY and CDR2 SVGEGT. This CDR3 region has 15 residues. Trimming cost V 6 bases and J 0 bases, with 14 bases left between them. The CDR3 region is CASSPPAGYQETQYF. CDR3 DNA sequence: TGTGCCAGCAGCCCCCCCGCAGGGTACCAAGAGACCCAGTACTTC.

The V call is TRBV4-1, the J call TRBJ2-1; TRBD1 might be the D (6 bases). CDR1 and CDR2 (germline): MGHRA, YSYEKL. The CDR3 is 14 residues long. V lost 4 bases, J lost 6 bases, and 13 bases lay in between. CDR3 sequence: CASSPILRGNEQFF. The CDR3 DNA sequence: TGCGCCAGCAGCCCAATACTCAGGGGCAATGAGCAGTTCTTC.

J is TRBJ2-5 and V is TRBV7-8, with D possibly TRBD2 on 5 matching bases. CDR1 is SGHVS, CDR2 FQNEAQ, per germline. The V gene lost 4 bases and the J gene lost 3 bases, with 21 bases spanning the gap. The CDR3 spans 17 residues. The CDR3 DNA reads TGTGCCAGCAGCTCAAGAATACGGGGTAACAATGAAGAGACCCAGTACTTC. Its translation: CASSSRIRGNNEETQYF.

The rearrangement uses TRBV19 and TRBJ1-2, with a possible D match to TRBD1 (5 bases). The CDR3 covers 15 residues. Germline CDR1 LNHDA, CDR2 SQIVND (reference sequence). V shed 7 bases and J shed 1 base, with 16 bases lying between them. CDR3 coding DNA: TGTGCCAGTACCGCTTGGGGGGAGGTTAACTATGGCTACACCTTC. Translated, it gives CASTAWGEVNYGYTF.

CDR3 amino acids: CASSSSWDTQYF. CDR3 DNA sequence: TGTGCCAGCAGTTCTAGTTGGGATACGCAGTATTTT. The V call is TRBV28, the J call TRBJ2-3; unclear D gene. The V gene's germline CDR1 is MDHEN and CDR2 SYDVKM. The CDR3 length is 12 residues. V shed 4 bases and J shed 6 bases, with 8 bases lying between them.

A single count supports this clone. CDR3 amino acids: CASATGLRTDTQYF. CDR3 bases: TGTGCTAGTGCCACGGGACTTCGCACAGATACGCAGTATTTT. The chain carries TRBV12-5 and TRBJ2-3; maybe TRBD2 (6 bases). Germline assignment: CDR1 LGHNT and CDR2 FRNRAP. V lost 7 bases and J 1 base, leaving 12 bases between the germline ends. CDR3 length: 14 amino acids. Based on the CDR3 plus reference TRBV12-5 and TRBJ2-3, the full variable domain is DARVTQTPRHKVTEMGQEVTMRCQPILGHNTVFWYRQTMMQGLELLAYFRNRAPLDDSGMPKDRFSAEMPDATLATLKIQPSEPRDSAVYFCASATGLRTDTQYFGPGTRLTVL.